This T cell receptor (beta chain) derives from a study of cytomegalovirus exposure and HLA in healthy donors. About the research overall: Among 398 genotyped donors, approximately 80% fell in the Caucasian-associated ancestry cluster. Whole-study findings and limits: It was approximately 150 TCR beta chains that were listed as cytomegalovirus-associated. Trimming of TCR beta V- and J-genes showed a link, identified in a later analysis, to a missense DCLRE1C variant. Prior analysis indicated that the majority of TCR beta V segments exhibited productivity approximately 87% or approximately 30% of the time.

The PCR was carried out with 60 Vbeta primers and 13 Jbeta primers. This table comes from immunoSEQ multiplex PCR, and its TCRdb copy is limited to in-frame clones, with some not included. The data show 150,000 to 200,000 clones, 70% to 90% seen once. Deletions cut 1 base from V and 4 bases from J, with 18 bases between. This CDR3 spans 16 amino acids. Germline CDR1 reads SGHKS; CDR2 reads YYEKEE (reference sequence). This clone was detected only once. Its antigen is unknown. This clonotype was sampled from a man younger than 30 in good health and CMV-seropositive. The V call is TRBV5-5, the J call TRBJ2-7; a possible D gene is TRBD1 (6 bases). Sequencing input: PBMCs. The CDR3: CASSLHQGTYLYEQYF. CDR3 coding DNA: TGTGCCAGCAGCTTGCATCAGGGGACGTACCTATACGAGCAGTACTTC.